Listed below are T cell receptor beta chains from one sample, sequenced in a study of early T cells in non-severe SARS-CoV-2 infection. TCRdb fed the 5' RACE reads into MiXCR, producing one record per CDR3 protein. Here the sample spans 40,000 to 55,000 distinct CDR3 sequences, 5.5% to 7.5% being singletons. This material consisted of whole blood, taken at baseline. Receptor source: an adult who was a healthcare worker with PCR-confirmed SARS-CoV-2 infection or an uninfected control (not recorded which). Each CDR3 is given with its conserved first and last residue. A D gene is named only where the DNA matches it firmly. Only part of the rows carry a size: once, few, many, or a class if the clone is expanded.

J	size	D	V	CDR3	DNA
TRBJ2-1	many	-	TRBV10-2	CASSDEGETYNEQFF	TGCGCCAGCAGTGACGAGGGTGAGACCTACAATGAGCAGTTCTTC
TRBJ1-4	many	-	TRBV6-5	CASSRSILWTTGGEKLFF	TGTGCCAGCAGTCGTTCAATACTTTGGACCACCGGAGGCGAAAAACTGTTTTTT
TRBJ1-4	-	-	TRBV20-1	CSAPASGATNEKLFF	TGCAGTGCCCCCGCTAGTGGAGCAACTAATGAAAAACTGTTTTTT
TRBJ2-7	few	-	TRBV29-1	CSVVSGAQYF	TGCAGCGTTGTTTCAGGGGCGCAGTACTTC
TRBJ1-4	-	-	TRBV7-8	CASSPLGGSREKLFF	TGTGCCAGCAGCCCGCTTGGGGGGTCTCGTGAAAAACTGTTTTTT
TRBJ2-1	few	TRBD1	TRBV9	CASSVAGTDSSYNEQFF	TGTGCCAGCAGCGTAGCGGGGACAGATAGCTCCTACAATGAGCAGTTCTTC
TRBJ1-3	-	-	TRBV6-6	CASSYTGPHSGNTIYF	TGTGCCAGCAGTTACACCGGGCCTCACTCTGGAAACACCATATATTTT
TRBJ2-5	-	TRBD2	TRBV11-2	CASSQTAGGQETQYF	TGTGCCAGCAGCCAAACGGCGGGAGGGCAAGAGACCCAGTACTTC
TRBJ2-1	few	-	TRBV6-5	CASSTYSVNEQFF	TGTGCCAGCAGTACGTACAGCGTCAATGAGCAGTTCTTC
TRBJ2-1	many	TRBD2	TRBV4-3	CASSQVVSGEGNEQFF	TGCGCCAGCAGCCAAGTCGTTAGCGGGGAAGGTAATGAGCAGTTCTTC
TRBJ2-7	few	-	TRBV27	CASSAPLQGIYEQYF	TGTGCCAGCAGTGCCCCTTTACAGGGAATCTACGAGCAGTACTTC
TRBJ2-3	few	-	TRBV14	CASSPSQWGTQYF	TGTGCCAGCAGCCCGAGTCAGTGGGGTACGCAGTATTTT
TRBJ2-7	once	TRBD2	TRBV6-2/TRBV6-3	CASSKSLTSGSSYEQYF	TGTGCCAGCAGCAAAAGCCTTACTAGCGGGAGTAGTTACGAGCAGTACTTC
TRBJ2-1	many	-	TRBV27	CASSPRVSYNEQFF	TGTGCCAGCAGTCCCAGGGTTTCCTACAATGAGCAGTTCTTC
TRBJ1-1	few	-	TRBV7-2	CASRQGNTEAFF	TGTGCCAGCCGGCAGGGTAACACTGAAGCTTTCTTT
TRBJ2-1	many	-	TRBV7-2	CASSLGQYNEQFF	TGTGCCAGCAGCTTAGGACAGTACAATGAGCAGTTCTTC
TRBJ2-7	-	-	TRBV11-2	CASGWAGESYEQYF	TGTGCCAGCGGCTGGGCAGGAGAATCCTACGAGCAGTACTTC
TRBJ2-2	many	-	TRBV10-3	CAISKDPPGVAGELFF	TGTGCCATCAGCAAGGATCCACCCGGGGTTGCCGGGGAGCTGTTTTTT
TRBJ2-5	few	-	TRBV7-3	CASSPAILEETQYF	TGTGCCAGCAGCCCCGCTATTTTGGAAGAGACCCAGTACTTC
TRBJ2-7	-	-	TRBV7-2	CASSLQGGDEQYF	TGTGCCAGCAGCCTCCAGGGGGGCGACGAGCAGTACTTC
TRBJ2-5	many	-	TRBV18	CASSPLETVRETQYF	TGTGCCAGCTCACCACTGGAAACAGTGAGAGAGACCCAGTACTTC
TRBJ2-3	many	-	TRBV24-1	CATSDPGRADTQYF	TGTGCCACCAGTGACCCAGGGCGGGCAGATACGCAGTATTTT
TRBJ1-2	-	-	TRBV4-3	CASSQDGRGATF	TGCGCCAGCAGCCAAGATGGCAGGGGCGCCACCTTC
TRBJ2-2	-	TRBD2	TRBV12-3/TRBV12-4	CASTETSGLPGELFF	TGTGCCAGCACCGAGACTAGCGGATTGCCCGGGGAGCTGTTTTTT
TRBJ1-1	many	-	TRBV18	CASSKGPNTEAFF	TGTGCCAGCTCAAAGGGCCCAAACACTGAAGCTTTCTTT
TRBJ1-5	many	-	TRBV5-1	CASSLTGQSNQPQHF	TGCGCCAGCAGCTTGACGGGGCAGAGCAATCAGCCCCAGCATTTT
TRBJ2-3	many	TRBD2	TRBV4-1	CASSQRAFSGRAGDTQYF	TGCGCCAGCAGCCAACGCGCCTTTAGCGGGAGGGCCGGAGATACGCAGTATTTT
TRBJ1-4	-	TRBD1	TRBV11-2	CASSLGTGNEKLFF	TGTGCCAGCAGCTTAGGGACAGGGAACGAAAAACTGTTTTTT
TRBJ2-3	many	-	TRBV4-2	CASSPNYATDTQYF	TGTGCCAGCAGCCCCAACTACGCCACAGATACGCAGTATTTT
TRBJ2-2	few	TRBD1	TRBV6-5	CASSDRVAVTGELFF	TGTGCCAGCAGTGACAGGGTAGCTGTCACCGGGGAGCTGTTTTTT
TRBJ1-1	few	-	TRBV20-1	CSAQNGQLNTEAFF	TGCAGTGCCCAAAACGGGCAGCTTAACACTGAAGCTTTCTTT
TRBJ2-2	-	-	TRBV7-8	CASSLRQGERTGELFF	TGTGCCAGCAGCCTACGGCAGGGAGAGAGAACCGGGGAGCTGTTTTTT
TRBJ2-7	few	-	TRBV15	CATSTYRGGSYEQYF	TGTGCCACCAGCACATACAGGGGGGGCTCATACGAGCAGTACTTC
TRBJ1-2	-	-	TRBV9	CASSPPSGNERGYTF	TGTGCCAGCAGCCCGCCTTCAGGGAACGAACGTGGCTACACCTTC
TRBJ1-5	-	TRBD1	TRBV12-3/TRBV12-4	CASSQQGADQPQHF	TGTGCCAGCAGTCAACAGGGGGCTGATCAGCCCCAGCATTTT
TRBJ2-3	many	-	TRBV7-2	CASSYFRSSGEDTQYF	TGTGCCAGCAGCTACTTTCGTTCCAGTGGGGAAGATACGCAGTATTTT
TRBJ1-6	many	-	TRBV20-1	CSARPPRGSDSPLHF	TGCAGTGCTAGACCCCCGAGAGGATCGGATTCACCCCTCCACTTT
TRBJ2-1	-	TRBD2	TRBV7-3	CASSLTLAGVRNEQFF	TGTGCCAGCAGCCTCACACTAGCGGGAGTGCGAAATGAGCAGTTCTTC
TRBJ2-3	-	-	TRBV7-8	CASSPTLGDTQYF	TGTGCCAGCAGCCCTACATTGGGAGATACGCAGTATTTT
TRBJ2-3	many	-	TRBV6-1	CASRVSETQYF	TGTGCCAGCAGAGTCTCTGAGACGCAGTATTTT
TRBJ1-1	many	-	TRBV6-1	CASSGGGTASYTEAFF	TGTGCCAGCAGTGGGGGGGGCACAGCTTCATACACTGAAGCTTTCTTT
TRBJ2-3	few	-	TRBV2	CASRGTDTQYF	TGTGCCAGCAGGGGCACAGATACGCAGTATTTT
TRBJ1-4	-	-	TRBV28	CASRKSANEKLFF	TGTGCCAGTAGAAAGTCGGCTAATGAAAAACTGTTTTTT
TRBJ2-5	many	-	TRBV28	CASSPGGSAQETQYF	TGTGCCAGCAGCCCTGGGGGTAGCGCCCAAGAGACCCAGTACTTC
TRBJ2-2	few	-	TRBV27	CASSPSGGGELFF	TGTGCCAGCAGTCCGTCGGGTGGGGGGGAGCTGTTTTTT